Below are 32 T cell receptor beta chains sequenced from a single sample in a study of CD8+CD57+ T cells in acquired aplastic anemia. Genomic DNA constituted the template upon which TCR beta VDJ and CDR3 profiling was performed. TCRdb recomputed calls from the reads with MiXCR, one row per CDR3 protein. The sample has about 170,000 distinct CDR3 sequences; roughly 48% are singletons. CD8+CD57+ cell expansion had been shown by flow cytometry in patients chosen for sequencing. The specimen sequenced was sorted CD4+, CD8+, or CD8+CD57+ T cells (not recorded which) from PBMCs. These receptor sequences come from a human donor with aplastic anemia.

This clonotype was detected ten times or more. The CDR3 sequence is CASSQDLYEKLFF. CDR3 sequence (DNA): TGTGCCAGCAGCCAGGATCTATATGAAAAACTGTTTTTT. This sequence joins TRBV4-2 and TRBJ1-4; no clear D gene. The V end lost 3 bases, the J end lost 6 bases, and 8 bases lay between the germline ends. This CDR3 is 13 amino acids long. The germline V gene has CDR1 LGHNA and CDR2 YNFKEQ.

This clonotype was counted only a few times. The V call is TRBV24-1, the J call TRBJ2-3; weak D call: TRBD2 (5 bases). The CDR3 sequence is 13 residues long. The V end was cut by 0 bases, the J end by 14 bases, with 14 bases between. The germline V gene encodes CDR1 KGHDR and CDR2 SFDVKD. Written as DNA, the CDR3 is TGTGCCACCAGTGATTTGCTTGGACTTACCACGTATTTT. The encoded protein is CATSDLLGLTTYF.

Many counts were recorded for this clonotype. The chain uses TRBV9 and TRBJ1-2; a possible D gene is TRBD1 (6 bases). Germline CDR1 reads SGDLS; CDR2 reads YYNGEE. V was trimmed by 0 bases and J by 2 bases, leaving 11 bases between them. This CDR3 contains 15 residues. CDR3 bases: TGTGCCAGCAGCGTAGGGGGGACAACCAACTATGGCTACACCTTC. Translated: CASSVGGTTNYGYTF.

The rearrangement joins TRBV6-5 to TRBJ1-4; TRBD1 aligns across 7 bases. Germline-derived CDR1 and CDR2 are MNHEY and SVGAGI. The V segment lost 0 bases and the J segment 6 bases; nucleotides outside the gene matches: 4. This CDR3 contains 15 residues. As DNA, the CDR3 is TGTGCCAGCAGTTACTCGGGGACAGTGGATGAAAAACTGTTTTTT. This encodes CASSYSGTVDEKLFF.

This clonotype appeared a single time. This chain uses TRBV15 with TRBJ1-4; no firm D call. Trimming took 0 bases from V and 4 from J, leaving 9 bases between them. Germline values: CDR1 LNHNV, CDR2 YYDKDF (reference sequence). This CDR3 contains 15 residues. The CDR3 loop reads CATSRDNSHNEKLFF. CDR3 DNA: TGTGCCACCAGCAGAGATAACAGCCATAATGAAAAACTGTTTTTT.

The J gene is TRBJ2-1, the V gene TRBV12-3 or TRBV12-4; tentatively, D is TRBD1 or TRBD2 (5 bases each). CDR3 size: 13 residues. V was trimmed by 8 bases and J by 2 bases, leaving 10 bases between them. CDR3 nucleotides: TGTGCCAGCGGAGGACACCCCTACAATGAGCAGTTCTTC. Amino acids: CASGGHPYNEQFF.

This rearrangement joins TRBV12-3 or TRBV12-4 to TRBJ1-1, with D possibly being TRBD1 (5 bases). V was cut by 11 bases and J by 4 bases, with 11 bases left in between. There are 11 residues in the CDR3. CDR3 residues: CAGTGGTEAFF. The CDR3 bases are TGTGCCGGCACCGGGGGCACTGAAGCTTTCTTT.

V is TRBV25-1 and J is TRBJ2-7, with D perhaps assigned TRBD1 or TRBD2 (6 bases each). Germline CDR1 reads MGHDK; CDR2 reads SYGVNS. This CDR3 contains 16 residues. V was cut by 4 bases and J by 0 bases, with 16 bases left in between. Here the CDR3 reads CASSGRTAGGSYEQYF. CDR3 nucleotides: TGTGCCAGCAGTGGGCGGACAGCCGGGGGCTCCTACGAGCAGTACTTC.

This clonotype showed up many times. The V and J genes are TRBV5-1 and TRBJ2-5; the match to TRBD2 covers 10 bases. Germline V gene lookup returns CDR1 SGHRS and CDR2 YFSETQ. The CDR3 loop spans 16 amino acids. With 5 bases clipped from V and 6 bases from J, the junction kept 13 bases outside the gene matches. The CDR3 region is CASSLLPSAGGKTQYF. Written as DNA, the CDR3 is TGCGCCAGCAGTCTCCTCCCCTCAGCGGGGGGGAAGACCCAGTACTTC.

CDR3 bases: TGTGCCATCAGTGAGGGAGCCCAAGGCCAGCCCCAGCATTTT. Protein sequence: CAISEGAQGQPQHF. The chain employs TRBV10-3 and TRBJ1-5; D is unclear. This CDR3 spans 14 amino acids. The V and J ends lost 2 bases and 7 bases respectively, with 12 bases between them. Germline loops: CDR1 ENHRY, CDR2 SYGVKD.

This clonotype was counted ten times or more. CDR3 coding DNA: TGCGCCAGCAGCCAAGAGAGGGGACTAGCCCTCTACGAGCAGTACTTC. Protein product: CASSQERGLALYEQYF. The rearrangement joins TRBV4-1 to TRBJ2-7; 9 positions agree with TRBD2. The J segment lost 3 bases and the V segment lost 0 bases, leaving 6 bases of the junction unmatched. This CDR3 contains 16 residues. Germline V gives CDR1 MGHRA, CDR2 YSYEKL.

Relative to its sample, this clonotype is medium-sized (0.01 to 0.1%). The rearrangement links TRBV7-8 to TRBJ1-2; weak D call: TRBD1 (6 bases). V lost 5 bases to trimming and J lost 7 bases, with 17 bases between them. The CDR3 spans 14 residues. In germline, CDR1 is SGHVS, CDR2 FQNEAQ. CDR3 amino acids: CASSPEGGAAGYTF. The CDR3, as DNA: TGTGCCAGCAGCCCAGAGGGGGGGGCAGCTGGCTACACCTTC. The complete variable domain, with remaining parts taken from reference TRBV7-8 and TRBJ1-2, reads GAGVSQSPRYKVAKRGQDVALRCDPISGHVSLFWYQQALGQGPEFLTYFQNEAQLDKSGLPSDRFFAERPEGSVSTLKIQRTQQEDSAVYLCASSPEGGAAGYTFGSGTRLTVV.

V gene TRBV10-3 combines with J gene TRBJ1-5; D perhaps matches TRBD1 (6 bases). Germline V gene data show CDR1 as ENHRY and CDR2 as SYGVKD. This CDR3 is built from 17 residues. Trimming removed 10 bases from V and 4 bases from J, with 26 bases in between. The CDR3 DNA sequence: TGTGCCACGCACCTGACGGTCAACAGGGACCCAAATCAGCCCCAGCATTTT. Its protein product is CATHLTVNRDPNQPQHF.

The gene calls are TRBV2 and TRBJ2-7; no reliable D call. Trimming took 6 bases from V and 1 from J, leaving 7 bases between them. The germline V gene encodes CDR1 SNHLY and CDR2 FYNNEI. The CDR3 loop spans 12 amino acids. The CDR3 loop reads CASRVGSYEQYF. The CDR3 bases are TGTGCCAGCAGGGTAGGGTCCTACGAGCAGTACTTC.

This clonotype came up many times. V is TRBV14 and J is TRBJ2-5; the match to TRBD2 covers 8 bases. The J segment lost 4 bases and the V segment lost 1 base, leaving 2 bases of the junction unmatched. CDR1 SGHDN and CDR2 FVKESK come from the germline V gene. This CDR3 has 14 amino acids. CDR3 bases: TGTGCCAGCAGCCAAGCGGGACTAGGAGAGACCCAGTACTTC. Encoded protein: CASSQAGLGETQYF.

The chain combines TRBV25-1 with TRBJ1-6; TRBD1 might be the D (5 bases). This CDR3 has 13 residues. V was cut by 4 bases and J by 13 bases, with 14 bases left in between. Germline-derived CDR1 and CDR2 are MGHDK and SYGVNS. The DNA for the CDR3 is TGTGCCAGCAGTGGCCCCGGTGGGGGGCCCCTCCACTTT. Amino acids: CASSGPGGGPLHF.

The genes are TRBV7-9 and TRBJ1-1; perhaps TRBD1 as D (5 bases). The germline CDR1 and CDR2 sequences are SEHNR and FQNEAQ (reference sequence). V was shortened by 5 bases and J by 3 bases, with 13 bases between the two germline ends. This CDR3 region has 14 residues. CDR3 protein: CASSLTARDTEAFF. The DNA of the CDR3 is TGTGCCAGCAGCCTGACGGCCAGGGACACTGAAGCTTTCTTT.

The gene calls are TRBV2 and TRBJ1-6; D unresolved. The CDR3 totals 13 residues. Trimming took 1 base from V and 7 from J, leaving 5 bases between them. Germline CDR1 reads SNHLY; CDR2 reads FYNNEI. CDR3 loop: CASSEVANSPLHF. In nucleotides, the CDR3 is TGTGCCAGCAGTGAAGTAGCAAATTCACCCCTCCACTTT. The variable domain in full, completed from reference TRBV2 and TRBJ1-6, reads EPEVTQTPSHQVTQMGQEVILRCVPISNHLYFYWYRQILGQKVEFLVSFYNNEISEKSEIFDDQFSVERPDGSNFTLKIRSTKLEDSAMYFCASSEVANSPLHFGNGTRLTVT.

This chain links TRBV10-3 with TRBJ2-5; D ambiguous. The length of the CDR3 is 14 residues. Germline V gene data show CDR1 as ENHRY and CDR2 as SYGVKD. V shed 0 bases and J shed 4 bases, with 9 bases lying between them. In nucleotides, the CDR3 is TGTGCCATCAGTGAGTCCGGATCAGGAGAGACCCAGTACTTC. Amino acid sequence: CAISESGSGETQYF.

Concerning this clonotype: As the CDR3 is not closed by the conserved phenylalanine or tryptophan, this likely results from a read error. V is TRBV20-1 and J is TRBJ2-7, with D hard to call. Germline V gives CDR1 DFQATT, CDR2 SNEGSKA (reference sequence). The ends were cut back, 1 base at V and 5 bases at J, with 12 bases in the middle. CDR3 length: 13 residues. CDR3 bases: TGCAGTGCTAGAGCTGGGAACAACAACGAGCAGTACCCC. Amino acid sequence: CSARAGNNNEQYP.

This chain uses TRBV27 with TRBJ1-1; a possible D gene is TRBD1 (6 bases). Germline CDR1 reads MNHEY; CDR2 reads SMNVEV (reference sequence). Trimming pared 7 bases from V and 11 bases from J, leaving 26 bases between. The CDR3 extends over 15 amino acids. CDR3 sequence reads: CASISNRVGRSSAFF. CDR3 bases: TGTGCCAGCATCTCCAACAGGGTTGGGCGAAGTTCGGCTTTCTTT.

In this sample, this clonotype turned up many times. CDR3 nucleotides: TGTGCCAGCAGCCAACAGGCTGCTGGGGCCAACGTCCTGACTTTC. Translation: CASSQQAAGANVLTF. The J gene is TRBJ2-6, the V gene TRBV7-2; D possibly corresponds to TRBD1 (5 bases). V lost 5 bases, J lost 2 bases, and 10 bases lay in between. Germline CDR1 SGHTA, CDR2 FQGNSA. This CDR3 comprises 15 residues.

The rearrangement uses TRBV5-1 and TRBJ1-4, with D perhaps TRBD1 (6 bases). This CDR3 spans 14 amino acids. V lost 2 bases and J lost 6, with 11 bases in between. Germline V gives CDR1 SGHRS, CDR2 YFSETQ. Written as DNA, the CDR3 is TGCGCCAGCAGCTTAACAGGGTATGATGAAAAACTGTTTTTT. Translated: CASSLTGYDEKLFF. Full variable domain (rest looked up from reference TRBV5-1 and TRBJ1-4): KAGVTQTPRYLIKTRGQQVTLSCSPISGHRSVSWYQQTPGQGLQFLFEYFSETQRNKGNFPGRFSGRQFSNSRSEMNVSTLELGDSALYLCASSLTGYDEKLFFGSGTQLSVL.

V gene TRBV18 combines with J gene TRBJ2-1, with 11 bases fitting TRBD2. Germline CDR1 is KGHSH and CDR2 is LQKENI. The CDR3 is 16 residues long. V shed 0 bases, J shed 4 bases, and the junction held 2 bases outside the gene matches. This chain's CDR3 is CASSPPTSGAYNEQFF. DNA of the CDR3: TGTGCCAGCTCACCACCGACTAGCGGGGCTTACAATGAGCAGTTCTTC.

In regard to this clonotype: One junction end does not reproduce the germline sequence, and a read error may be involved. The rearrangement links TRBV7-2 to TRBJ2-1; 9 positions match TRBD1. This CDR3 is built from 11 residues. The V gene's germline CDR1 is SGHTA and CDR2 FQGNSA. CDR3 sequence: CARQGDNEQFF. CDR3 nucleotide sequence: TGCGCCAGACAGGGGGACAATGAGCAGTTCTTC.

V is TRBV20-1 and J is TRBJ2-7, with TRBD2 identical over 10 bases. J was trimmed by 5 bases and V by 4 bases; bases with no gene match: 11. This CDR3 is 15 amino acids long. Germline V gene data show CDR1 as DFQATT and CDR2 as SNEGSKA (reference sequence). The chain's CDR3 is CSANEIAGGTDEQYF. The CDR3 coding sequence is TGCAGTGCTAATGAAATAGCGGGAGGTACCGACGAGCAGTACTTC.

The V call is TRBV12-3 or TRBV12-4, the J call TRBJ2-7, with D possibly TRBD2 on 5 matching bases. The CDR3 totals 13 residues. Between the trimmed V and J ends, which lost 4 bases and 2 bases, there was a span of 9 bases. The CDR3 coding sequence is TGTGCCAGCAGTTGGTTGGGAGCCTACGAGCAGTACTTC. It translates to CASSWLGAYEQYF.

In its sample, this clonotype was seen many times. The chain carries TRBV5-4 and TRBJ2-5, with D unclear. The CDR3 runs 15 residues. Per the germline V gene, CDR1 is SGHNT and CDR2 is YYREEE (reference sequence). The V end was cut by 0 bases, the J end by 2 bases, with 11 bases between. CDR3 residues: CASSLAVAQQETQYF. DNA of the CDR3: TGTGCCAGCAGCTTGGCGGTCGCCCAACAAGAGACCCAGTACTTC.

The rearrangement uses TRBV2 and TRBJ1-6; TRBD1 agrees at 7 bases. Germline CDR1 reads SNHLY; CDR2 reads FYNNEI. Unmatched junction bases numbered 11, after V lost 8 bases and J lost 10 bases. The CDR3 contains 14 residues. The chain's CDR3 is CASRQGGPRSPLHF. The CDR3, as DNA: TGTGCCAGCCGTCAGGGGGGGCCTAGATCACCCCTCCACTTT.

The chain joins TRBV15 to TRBJ2-6; no reliable D call. There are 15 residues in the CDR3. Germline CDR1 is LNHNV and CDR2 is YYDKDF (reference sequence). Trimming stripped 0 bases from V and 2 bases from J, with 5 bases between. CDR3 residues: CATSRDRPGANVLTF. The CDR3, as DNA: TGTGCCACCAGCAGAGACAGGCCTGGGGCCAACGTCCTGACTTTC. Variable domain in full (rest from reference TRBV15 and TRBJ2-6): DAMVIQNPRYQVTQFGKPVTLSCSQTLNHNVMYWYQQKSSQAPKLLFHYYDKDFNNEADTPDNFQSRRPNTSFCFLDIRSPGLGDTAMYLCATSRDRPGANVLTFGAGSRLTVL.

This clonotype showed up just a few times. This chain connects TRBV5-8 to TRBJ1-5, with TRBD1 identical over 9 bases. The CDR3 is 15 residues long. V dropped 5 bases and J dropped 5; count of bases not matched to a gene: 8. The germline V gene encodes CDR1 SGHTS and CDR2 YDEGEE. The CDR3 bases are TGTGCCAGCAGGAGTCGGGACAGGGTATATCAGCCCCAGCATTTT. Translated, it gives CASRSRDRVYQPQHF.

Many counts were recorded for this clonotype. The V call is TRBV6-1, the J call TRBJ1-2; D not certain. Per the germline V gene, CDR1 is MNHNS and CDR2 is SASEGT. The V end lost 0 bases, the J end lost 6 bases, and 5 bases lay between the germline ends. CDR3 length: 12 amino acids. The CDR3 DNA sequence: TGTGCCAGCAGTGAAGCCGAGGATGGCTACACCTTC. Translated: CASSEAEDGYTF.